The source of this T cell receptor beta chain is a study of early T cells in non-severe SARS-CoV-2 infection. In the study overall: The sequenced material was bulk RNA from unsorted whole blood, and its chains were unpaired.

This clonotype occurred a few times. Its antigen is not known. Individually, cDNA molecules had unique molecular identifiers attached to them. TCRdb ran MiXCR on the 5' RACE reads and lists one entry per CDR3 protein. The table records about 76,000 distinct CDR3 sequences, 15% to 17% of them present only once. Trimming at V came to 4 bases and at J to 7 bases, leaving 3 bases not matched to a gene. The V gene's germline CDR1 is LGHDT and CDR2 YNNKEL (reference sequence). The CDR3 covers 13 residues. Study-level results: Anti-spike CD8 specificities were favored by VDJdb matching, whose results missed private and CD4 specificities.

The clonotype comes from an adult who was a healthcare worker with PCR-confirmed SARS-CoV-2 infection or an uninfected control (not recorded which). The sequenced sample consisted of whole blood. The V and J genes are TRBV3-1 and TRBJ1-4; TRBD1 matches 7 bases. The CDR3 nucleotides read TGTGCCAGCAGCCGGGGGACAGTTGAAAAACTGTTTTTT. This encodes CASSRGTVEKLFF.